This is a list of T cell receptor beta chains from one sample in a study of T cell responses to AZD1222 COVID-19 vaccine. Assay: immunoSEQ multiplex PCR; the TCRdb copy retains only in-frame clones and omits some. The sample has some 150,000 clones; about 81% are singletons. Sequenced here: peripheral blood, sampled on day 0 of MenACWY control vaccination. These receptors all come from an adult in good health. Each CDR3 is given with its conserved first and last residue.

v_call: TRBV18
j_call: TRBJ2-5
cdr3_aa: CASSPNGGQETQYF

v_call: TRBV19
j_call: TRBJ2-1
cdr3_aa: CASRDSIDSYNEQFF

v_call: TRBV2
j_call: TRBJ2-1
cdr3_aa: CASSGGQGAIRYEQFF

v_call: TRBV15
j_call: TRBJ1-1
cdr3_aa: CATSRGGVQGTEAFF

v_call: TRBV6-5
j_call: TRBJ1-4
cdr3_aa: CASSSLAGGGQKLFF

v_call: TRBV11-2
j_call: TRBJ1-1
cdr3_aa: CASSLTGLNTEAFF

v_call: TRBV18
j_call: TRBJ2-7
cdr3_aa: CASSPRPGSYEQYF

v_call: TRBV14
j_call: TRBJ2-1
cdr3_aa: CASSQDVRSGLYNEQFF

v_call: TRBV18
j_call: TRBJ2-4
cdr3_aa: CASSPRGNIQYF

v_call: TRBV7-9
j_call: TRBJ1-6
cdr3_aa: CASSSGQGFYNSPLHF

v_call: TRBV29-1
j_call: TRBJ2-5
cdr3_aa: CSVSSDTQETQYF

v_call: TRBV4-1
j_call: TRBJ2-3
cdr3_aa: CASTPVGGQGVDTQYF

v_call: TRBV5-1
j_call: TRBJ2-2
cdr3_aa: CASAMGERTGELFF

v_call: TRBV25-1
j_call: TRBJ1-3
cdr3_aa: CASSEFGTQTGNTIYF

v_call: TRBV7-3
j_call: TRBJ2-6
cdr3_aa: CASSFPGHIISGANVLTF

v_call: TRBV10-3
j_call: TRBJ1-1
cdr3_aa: CAISETGLGNTEAFF

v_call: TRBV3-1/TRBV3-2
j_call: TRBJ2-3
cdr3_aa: CASSQEGGADYRVDTQYF

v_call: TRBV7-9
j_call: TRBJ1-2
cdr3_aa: CASSSQTGGLVYGYTF

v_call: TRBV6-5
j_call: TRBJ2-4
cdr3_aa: CASQEQGEAKNIQYF

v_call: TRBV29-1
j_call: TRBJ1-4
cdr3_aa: CSVSGVSPGPLNEKLFF

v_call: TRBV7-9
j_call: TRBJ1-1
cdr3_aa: CASRARDSLNTEAFF

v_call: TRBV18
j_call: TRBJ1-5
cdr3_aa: CASSPPDGHQPQHF

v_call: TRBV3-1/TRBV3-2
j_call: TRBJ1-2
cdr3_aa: CASSQPRWEGHTF